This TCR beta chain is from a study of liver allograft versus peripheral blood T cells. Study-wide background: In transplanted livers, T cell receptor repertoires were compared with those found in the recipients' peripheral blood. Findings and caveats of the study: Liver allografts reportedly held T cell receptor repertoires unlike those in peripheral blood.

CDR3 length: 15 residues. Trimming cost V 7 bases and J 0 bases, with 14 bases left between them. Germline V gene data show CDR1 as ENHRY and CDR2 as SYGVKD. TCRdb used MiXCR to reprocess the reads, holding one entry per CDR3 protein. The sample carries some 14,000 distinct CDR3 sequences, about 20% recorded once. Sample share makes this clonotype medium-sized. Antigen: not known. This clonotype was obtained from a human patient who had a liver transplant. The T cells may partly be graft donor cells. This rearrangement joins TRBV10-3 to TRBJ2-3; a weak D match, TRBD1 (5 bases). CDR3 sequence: CAITLGQGSTDTQYF. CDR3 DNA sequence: TGTGCCATCACCCTTGGGCAGGGTAGCACAGATACGCAGTATTTT.